The clone carrying this T cell receptor beta chain was observed a handful of times. The antigen is unknown. The data derive from a study of cytomegalovirus exposure and HLA in healthy donors. Study-wide findings and caveats: V- and J-gene trimming in TCR beta was tied to a missense DCLRE1C variant by an analysis performed later.

This CDR3 has 13 residues. V dropped 4 bases and J dropped 4 bases, with 11 bases sitting between them. From germline, CDR1 is SNHLY and CDR2 FYNNEI. PCR primers comprised 60 Vbeta and 13 Jbeta primers. Data came from immunoSEQ multiplex PCR; TCRdb stores just in-frame clones and leaves some out. There are about 130,000 clones in the sample; 15% to 20% occur only once, and approximately 2.6% lies in the top ten. This sequence originates from a female donor in good health and CMV-seropositive. The sample comprised PBMCs. The rearrangement uses TRBV2 and TRBJ2-7; D unclear. CDR3 DNA sequence: TGTGCCAGCAGTGTACCAGTCCCTTACGAGCAGTACTTC. The encoded protein is CASSVPVPYEQYF.